This T cell receptor beta chain appears in the sequencing data of a study of T cell responses to AZD1222 COVID-19 vaccine. General study findings and limits: A rise in Spike-specific TCR breadth and depth followed two AZD1222 doses. It was only after the peak T cell response that any repertoires were sampled. In a largely white British group with more females than males, clonal diversity was possibly underestimated. At study baseline, merely a handful of AZD1222 recipients were seropositive.

This CDR3 comprises 17 residues. CDR1 and CDR2 (germline): SGHTA, FQGNSA. Unmatched junction bases numbered 10, after V lost 4 bases and J lost 1 base. TCRdb keeps only in-frame clones here, not all; method: immunoSEQ multiplex PCR. The table includes 100,000 to 150,000 clones, roughly 84% detected once. As to this clone: Its matching antigen is unknown.

The sequences come from peripheral blood, collected on day 0 of AZD1222 vaccination. The chain is built from TRBV7-2 and TRBJ2-5; 9 bases map to TRBD1. This clonotype was sampled from an adult in good health. CDR3 sequence: CASSSIRDRVFQETQYF. The CDR3 DNA reads TGTGCCAGCAGCTCAATACGGGACAGGGTCTTCCAAGAGACCCAGTACTTC.